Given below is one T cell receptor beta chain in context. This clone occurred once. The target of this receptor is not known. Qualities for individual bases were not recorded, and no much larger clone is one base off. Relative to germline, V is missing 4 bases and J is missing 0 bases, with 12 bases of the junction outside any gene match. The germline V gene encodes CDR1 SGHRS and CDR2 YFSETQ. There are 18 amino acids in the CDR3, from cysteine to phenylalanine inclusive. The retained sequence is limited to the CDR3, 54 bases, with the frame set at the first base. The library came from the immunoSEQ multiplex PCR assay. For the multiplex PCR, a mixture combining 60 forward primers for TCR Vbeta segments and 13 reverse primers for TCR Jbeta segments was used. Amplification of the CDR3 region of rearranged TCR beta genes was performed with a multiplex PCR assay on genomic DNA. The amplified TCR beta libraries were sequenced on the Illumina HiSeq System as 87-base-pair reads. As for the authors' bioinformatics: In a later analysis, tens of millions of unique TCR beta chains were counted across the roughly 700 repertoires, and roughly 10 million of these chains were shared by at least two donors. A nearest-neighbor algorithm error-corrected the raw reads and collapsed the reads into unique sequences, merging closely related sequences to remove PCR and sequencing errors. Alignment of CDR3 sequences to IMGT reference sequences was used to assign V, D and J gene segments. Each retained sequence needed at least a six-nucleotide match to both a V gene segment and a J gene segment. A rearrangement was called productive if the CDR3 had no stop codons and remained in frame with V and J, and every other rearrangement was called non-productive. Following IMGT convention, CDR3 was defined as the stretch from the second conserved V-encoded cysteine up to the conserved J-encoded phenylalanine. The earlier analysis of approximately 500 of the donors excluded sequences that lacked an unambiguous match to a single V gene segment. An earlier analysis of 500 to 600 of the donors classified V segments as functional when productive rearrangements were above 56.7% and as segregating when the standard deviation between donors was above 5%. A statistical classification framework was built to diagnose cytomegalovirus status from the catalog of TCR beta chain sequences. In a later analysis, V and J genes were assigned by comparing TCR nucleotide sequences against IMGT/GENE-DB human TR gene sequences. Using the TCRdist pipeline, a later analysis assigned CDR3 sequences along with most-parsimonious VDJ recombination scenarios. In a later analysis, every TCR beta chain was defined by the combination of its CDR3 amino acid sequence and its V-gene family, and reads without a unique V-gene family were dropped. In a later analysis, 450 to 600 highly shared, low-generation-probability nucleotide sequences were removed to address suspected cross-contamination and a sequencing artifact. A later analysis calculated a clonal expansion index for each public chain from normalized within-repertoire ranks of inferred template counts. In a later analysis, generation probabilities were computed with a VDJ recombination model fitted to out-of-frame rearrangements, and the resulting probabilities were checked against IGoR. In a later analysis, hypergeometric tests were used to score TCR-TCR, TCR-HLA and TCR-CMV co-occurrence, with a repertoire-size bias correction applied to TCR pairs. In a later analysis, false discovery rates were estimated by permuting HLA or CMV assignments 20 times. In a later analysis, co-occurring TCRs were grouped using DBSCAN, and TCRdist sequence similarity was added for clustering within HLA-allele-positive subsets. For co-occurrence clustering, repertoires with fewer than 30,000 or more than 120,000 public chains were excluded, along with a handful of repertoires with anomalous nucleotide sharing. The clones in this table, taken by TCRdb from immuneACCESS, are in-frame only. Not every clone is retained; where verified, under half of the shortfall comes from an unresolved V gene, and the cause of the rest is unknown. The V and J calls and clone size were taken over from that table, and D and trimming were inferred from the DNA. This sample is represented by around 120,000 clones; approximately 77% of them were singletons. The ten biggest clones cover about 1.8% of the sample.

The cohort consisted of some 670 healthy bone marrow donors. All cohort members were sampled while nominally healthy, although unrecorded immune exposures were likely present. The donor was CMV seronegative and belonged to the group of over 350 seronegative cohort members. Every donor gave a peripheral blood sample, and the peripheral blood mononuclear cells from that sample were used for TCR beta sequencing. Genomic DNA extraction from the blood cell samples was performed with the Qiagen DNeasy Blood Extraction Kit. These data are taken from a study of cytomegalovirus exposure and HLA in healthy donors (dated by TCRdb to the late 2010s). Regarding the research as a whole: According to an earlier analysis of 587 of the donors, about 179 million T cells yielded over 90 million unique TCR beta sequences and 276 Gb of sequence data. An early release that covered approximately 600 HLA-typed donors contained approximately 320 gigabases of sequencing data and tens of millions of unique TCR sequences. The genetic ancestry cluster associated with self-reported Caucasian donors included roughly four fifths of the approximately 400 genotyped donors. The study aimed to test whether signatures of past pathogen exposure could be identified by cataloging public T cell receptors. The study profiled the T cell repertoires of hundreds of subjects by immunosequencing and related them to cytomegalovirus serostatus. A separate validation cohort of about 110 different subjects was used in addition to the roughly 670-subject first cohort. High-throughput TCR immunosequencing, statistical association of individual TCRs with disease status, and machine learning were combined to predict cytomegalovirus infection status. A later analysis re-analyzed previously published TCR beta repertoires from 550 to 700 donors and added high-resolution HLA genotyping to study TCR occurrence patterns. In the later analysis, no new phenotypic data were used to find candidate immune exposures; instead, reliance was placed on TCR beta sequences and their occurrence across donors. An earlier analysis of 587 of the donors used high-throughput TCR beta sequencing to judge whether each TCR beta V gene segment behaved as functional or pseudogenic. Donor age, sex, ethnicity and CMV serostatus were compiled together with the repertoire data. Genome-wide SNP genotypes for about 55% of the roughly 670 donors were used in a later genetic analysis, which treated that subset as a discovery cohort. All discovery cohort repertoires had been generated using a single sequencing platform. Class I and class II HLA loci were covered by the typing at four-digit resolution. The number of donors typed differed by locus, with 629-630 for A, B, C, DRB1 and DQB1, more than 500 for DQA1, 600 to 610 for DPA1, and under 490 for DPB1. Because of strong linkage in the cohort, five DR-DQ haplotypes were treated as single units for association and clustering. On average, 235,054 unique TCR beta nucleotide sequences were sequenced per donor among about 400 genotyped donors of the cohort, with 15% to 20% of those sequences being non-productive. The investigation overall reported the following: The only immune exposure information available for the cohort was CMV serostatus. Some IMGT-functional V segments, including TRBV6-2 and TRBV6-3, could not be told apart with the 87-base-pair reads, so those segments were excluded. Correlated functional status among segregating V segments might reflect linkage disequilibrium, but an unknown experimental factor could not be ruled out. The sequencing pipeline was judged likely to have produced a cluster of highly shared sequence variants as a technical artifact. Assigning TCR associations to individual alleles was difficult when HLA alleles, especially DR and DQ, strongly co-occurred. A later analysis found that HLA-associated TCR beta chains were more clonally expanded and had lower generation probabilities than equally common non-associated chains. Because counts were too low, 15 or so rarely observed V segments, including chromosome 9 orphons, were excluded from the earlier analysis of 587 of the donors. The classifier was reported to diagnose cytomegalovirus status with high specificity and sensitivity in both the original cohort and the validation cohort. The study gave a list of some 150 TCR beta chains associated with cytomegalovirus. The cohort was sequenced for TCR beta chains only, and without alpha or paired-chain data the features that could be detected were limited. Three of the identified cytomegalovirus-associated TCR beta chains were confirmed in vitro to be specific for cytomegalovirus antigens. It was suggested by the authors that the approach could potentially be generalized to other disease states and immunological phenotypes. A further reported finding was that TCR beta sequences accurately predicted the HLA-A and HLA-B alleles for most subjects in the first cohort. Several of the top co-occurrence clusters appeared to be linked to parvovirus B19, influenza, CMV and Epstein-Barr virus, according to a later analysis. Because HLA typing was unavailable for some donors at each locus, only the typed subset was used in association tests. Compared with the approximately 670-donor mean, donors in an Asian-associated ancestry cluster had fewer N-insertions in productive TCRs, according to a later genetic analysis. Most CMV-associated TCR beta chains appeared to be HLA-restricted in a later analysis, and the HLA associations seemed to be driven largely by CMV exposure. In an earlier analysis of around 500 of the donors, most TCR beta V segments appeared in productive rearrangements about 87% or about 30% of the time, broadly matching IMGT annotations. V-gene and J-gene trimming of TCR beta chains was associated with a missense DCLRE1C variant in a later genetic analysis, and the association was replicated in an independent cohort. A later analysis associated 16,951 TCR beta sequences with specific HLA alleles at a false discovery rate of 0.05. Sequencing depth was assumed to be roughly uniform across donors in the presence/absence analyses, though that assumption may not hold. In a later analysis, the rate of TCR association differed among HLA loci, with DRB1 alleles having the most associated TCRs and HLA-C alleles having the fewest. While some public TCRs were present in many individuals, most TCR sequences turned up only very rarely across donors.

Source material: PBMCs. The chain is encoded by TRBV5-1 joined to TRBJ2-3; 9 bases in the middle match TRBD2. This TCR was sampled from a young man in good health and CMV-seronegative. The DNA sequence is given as TGCGCCAGCAGCCTCCGGCTAGCGGGGTCGGCTAGCACAGATACGCAGTATTTT. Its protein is CASSLRLAGSASTDTQYF.